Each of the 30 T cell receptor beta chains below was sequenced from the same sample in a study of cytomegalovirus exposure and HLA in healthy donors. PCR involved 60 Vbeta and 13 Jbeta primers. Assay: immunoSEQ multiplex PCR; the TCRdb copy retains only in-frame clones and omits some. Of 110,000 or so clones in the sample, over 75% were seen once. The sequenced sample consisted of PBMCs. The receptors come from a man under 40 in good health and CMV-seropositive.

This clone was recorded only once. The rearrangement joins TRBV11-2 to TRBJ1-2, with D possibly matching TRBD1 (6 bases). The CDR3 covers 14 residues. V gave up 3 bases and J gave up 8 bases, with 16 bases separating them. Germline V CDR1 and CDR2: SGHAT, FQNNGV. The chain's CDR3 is CASSFLSGVNGYTF. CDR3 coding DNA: TGTGCCAGCAGCTTCCTCTCAGGGGTTAACGGCTACACCTTC.

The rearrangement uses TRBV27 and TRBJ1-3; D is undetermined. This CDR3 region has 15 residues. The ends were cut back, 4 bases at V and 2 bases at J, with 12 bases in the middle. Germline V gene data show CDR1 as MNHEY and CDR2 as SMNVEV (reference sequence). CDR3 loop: CASSSRTSPGNTIYF. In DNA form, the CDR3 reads TGTGCCAGCAGTTCCCGGACTTCTCCTGGAAACACCATATATTTT.

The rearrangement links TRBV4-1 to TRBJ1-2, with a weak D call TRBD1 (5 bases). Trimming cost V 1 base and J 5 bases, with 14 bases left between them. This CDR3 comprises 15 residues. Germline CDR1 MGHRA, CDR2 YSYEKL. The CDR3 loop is CASSQVPGKFYGYTF. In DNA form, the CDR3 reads TGCGCCAGCAGCCAAGTCCCAGGGAAATTTTATGGCTACACCTTC.

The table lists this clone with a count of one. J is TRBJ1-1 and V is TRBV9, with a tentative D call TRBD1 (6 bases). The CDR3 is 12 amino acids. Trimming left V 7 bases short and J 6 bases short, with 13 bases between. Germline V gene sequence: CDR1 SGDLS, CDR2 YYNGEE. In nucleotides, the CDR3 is TGTGCCAGCGGGGGGGCGAGGGCTGAAGCTTTCTTT. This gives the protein CASGGARAEAFF.

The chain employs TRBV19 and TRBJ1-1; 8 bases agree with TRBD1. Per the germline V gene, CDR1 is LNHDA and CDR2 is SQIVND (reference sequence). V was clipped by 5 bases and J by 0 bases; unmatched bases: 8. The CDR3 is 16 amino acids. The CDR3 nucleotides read TGTGCCAGTAGTCAGTCCCGGGACAGGTTGAACACTGAAGCTTTCTTT. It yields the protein CASSQSRDRLNTEAFF.

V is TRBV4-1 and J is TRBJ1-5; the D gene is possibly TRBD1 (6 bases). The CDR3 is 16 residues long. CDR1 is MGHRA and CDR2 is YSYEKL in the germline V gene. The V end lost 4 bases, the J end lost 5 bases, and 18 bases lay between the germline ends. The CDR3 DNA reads TGCGCCAGCAGCCCCTTCGGGGGGGCGCGGGATCAGCCCCAGCATTTT. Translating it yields CASSPFGGARDQPQHF.

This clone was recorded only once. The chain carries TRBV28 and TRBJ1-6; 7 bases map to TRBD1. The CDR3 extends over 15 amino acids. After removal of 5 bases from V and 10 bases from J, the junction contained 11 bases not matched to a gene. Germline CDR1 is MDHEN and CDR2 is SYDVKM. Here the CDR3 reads CASSPGDRVGSPLHF. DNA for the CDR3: TGTGCCAGCAGTCCCGGAGACAGGGTCGGGTCACCCCTCCACTTT.

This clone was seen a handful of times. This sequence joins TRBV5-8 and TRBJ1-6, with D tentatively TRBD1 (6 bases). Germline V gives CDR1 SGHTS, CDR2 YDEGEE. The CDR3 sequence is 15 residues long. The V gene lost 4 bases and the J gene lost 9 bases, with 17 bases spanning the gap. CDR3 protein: CASSQGTGLASPLHF. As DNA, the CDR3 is TGTGCCAGCAGCCAAGGAACAGGGTTGGCTTCACCCCTCCACTTT.

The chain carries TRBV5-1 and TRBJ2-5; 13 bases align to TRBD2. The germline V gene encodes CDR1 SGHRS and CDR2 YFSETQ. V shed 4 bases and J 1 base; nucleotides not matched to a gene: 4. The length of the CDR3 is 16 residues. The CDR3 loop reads CASSVGTSGVQETQYF. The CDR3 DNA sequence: TGCGCCAGCAGCGTGGGGACTAGCGGGGTCCAAGAGACCCAGTACTTC.

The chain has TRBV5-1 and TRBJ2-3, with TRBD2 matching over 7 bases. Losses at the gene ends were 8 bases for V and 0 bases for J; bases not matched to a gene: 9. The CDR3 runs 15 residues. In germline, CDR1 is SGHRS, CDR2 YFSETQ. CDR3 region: CASTPSGASTDTQYF. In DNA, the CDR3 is TGCGCCAGTACACCTAGCGGTGCTAGCACAGATACGCAGTATTTT.

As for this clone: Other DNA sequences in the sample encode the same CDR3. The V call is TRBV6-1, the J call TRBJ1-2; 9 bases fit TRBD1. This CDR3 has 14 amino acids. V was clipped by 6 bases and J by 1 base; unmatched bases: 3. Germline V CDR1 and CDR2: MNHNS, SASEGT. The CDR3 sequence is CASSPGQGNYGYTF. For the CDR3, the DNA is TGTGCCAGCAGCCCGGGACAGGGTAACTATGGCTACACCTTC.

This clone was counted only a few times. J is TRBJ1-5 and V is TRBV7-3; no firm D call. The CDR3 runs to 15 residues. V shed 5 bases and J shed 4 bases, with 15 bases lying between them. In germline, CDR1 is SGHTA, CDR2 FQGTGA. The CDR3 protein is CASSIRLDGNQPQHF. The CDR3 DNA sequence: TGTGCCAGCAGCATCCGCCTCGACGGGAATCAGCCCCAGCATTTT.

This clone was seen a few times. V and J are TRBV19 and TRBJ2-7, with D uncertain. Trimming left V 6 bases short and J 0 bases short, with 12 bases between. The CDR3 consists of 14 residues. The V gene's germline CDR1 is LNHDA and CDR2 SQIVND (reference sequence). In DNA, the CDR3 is TGTGCCAGTAGCGTCGGGTCCCACTCCTACGAGCAGTACTTC. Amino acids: CASSVGSHSYEQYF.

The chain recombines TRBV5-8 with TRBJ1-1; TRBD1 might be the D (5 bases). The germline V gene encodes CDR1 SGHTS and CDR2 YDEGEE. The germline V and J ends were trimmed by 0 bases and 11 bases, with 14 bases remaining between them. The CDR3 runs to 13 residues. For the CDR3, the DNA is TGTGCCAGCAGCTTGGATTCTACCGGGGGGGCTTTCTTT. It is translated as CASSLDSTGGAFF.

The CDR3 DNA follows: TGTGCCAGTAGTATACTCCCCGGGACAGGGAACTATGGCTACACCTTC. It specifies CASSILPGTGNYGYTF. The chain employs TRBV19 and TRBJ1-2, with TRBD1 matching 9 bases. This CDR3 spans 16 amino acids. CDR1 is LNHDA, CDR2 SQIVND, per germline (reference sequence). V trimming: 2 bases; J trimming: 2 bases; junction bases outside the gene matches: 6.

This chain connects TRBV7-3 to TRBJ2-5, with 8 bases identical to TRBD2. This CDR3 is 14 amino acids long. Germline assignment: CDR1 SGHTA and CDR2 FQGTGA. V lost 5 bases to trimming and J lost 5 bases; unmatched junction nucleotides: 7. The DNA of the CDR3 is TGTGCCAGCAGCGACCGCGGGGGGAGGGAGACCCAGTACTTC. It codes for CASSDRGGRETQYF.

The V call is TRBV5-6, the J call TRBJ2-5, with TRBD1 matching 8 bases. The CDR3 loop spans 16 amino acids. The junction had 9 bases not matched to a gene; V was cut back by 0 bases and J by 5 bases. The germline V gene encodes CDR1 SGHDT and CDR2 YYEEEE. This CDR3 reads CASSLAGQAMVETQYF. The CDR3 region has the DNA TGTGCCAGCAGCTTGGCGGGACAGGCCATGGTGGAGACCCAGTACTTC.

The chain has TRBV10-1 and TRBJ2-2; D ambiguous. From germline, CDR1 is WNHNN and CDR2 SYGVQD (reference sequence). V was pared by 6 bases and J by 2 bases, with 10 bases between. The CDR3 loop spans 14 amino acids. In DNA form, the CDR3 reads TGCGCCAGCAGCTCCGCGGATAACACCGGGGAGCTGTTTTTT. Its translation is CASSSADNTGELFF.

The CDR3 protein is CASGLVHQAGGSENIQYF. DNA for the CDR3: TGTGCTAGTGGTTTGGTACACCAAGCGGGGGGGTCTGAAAACATTCAGTACTTC. The V gene is TRBV12-5, the J gene TRBJ2-4; 10 bases match TRBD2. Germline V gene lookup returns CDR1 LGHNT and CDR2 FRNRAP. After removal of 0 bases from V and 5 bases from J, the junction contained 10 bases not matched to a gene. CDR3 length: 18 residues.

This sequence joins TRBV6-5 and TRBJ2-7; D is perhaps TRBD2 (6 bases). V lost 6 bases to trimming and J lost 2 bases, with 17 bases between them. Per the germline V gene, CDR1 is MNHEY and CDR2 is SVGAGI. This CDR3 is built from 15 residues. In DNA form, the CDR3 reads TGTGCCAGCAGCCCCGATAGCGGCCCGACCTACGAGCAGTACTTC. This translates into CASSPDSGPTYEQYF.

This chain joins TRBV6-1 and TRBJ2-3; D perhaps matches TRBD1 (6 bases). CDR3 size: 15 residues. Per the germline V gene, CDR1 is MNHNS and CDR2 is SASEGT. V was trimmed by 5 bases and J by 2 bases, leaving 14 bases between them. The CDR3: CASSSTGWNTDTQYF. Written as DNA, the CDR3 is TGTGCCAGCAGTTCTACAGGGTGGAACACAGATACGCAGTATTTT.

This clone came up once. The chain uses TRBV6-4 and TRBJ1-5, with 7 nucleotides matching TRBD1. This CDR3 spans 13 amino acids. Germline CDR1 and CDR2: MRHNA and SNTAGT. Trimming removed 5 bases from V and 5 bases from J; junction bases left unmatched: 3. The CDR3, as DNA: TGTGCCAGCAGTTTAACAGGGGATCAGCCCCAGCATTTT. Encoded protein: CASSLTGDQPQHF.

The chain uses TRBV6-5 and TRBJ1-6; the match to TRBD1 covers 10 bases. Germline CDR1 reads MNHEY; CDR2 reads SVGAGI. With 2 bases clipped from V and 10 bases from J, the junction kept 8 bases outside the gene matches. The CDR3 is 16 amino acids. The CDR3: CASSYAFDRGQSPLHF. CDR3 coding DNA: TGTGCCAGCAGTTACGCCTTCGACAGGGGGCAATCACCCCTCCACTTT.

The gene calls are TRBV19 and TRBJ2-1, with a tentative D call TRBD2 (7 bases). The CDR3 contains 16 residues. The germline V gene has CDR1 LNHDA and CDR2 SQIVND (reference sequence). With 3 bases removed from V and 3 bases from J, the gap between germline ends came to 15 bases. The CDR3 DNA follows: TGTGCCAGTAGTATCCTAGGGGGGGCGTTCTACAATGAGCAGTTCTTC. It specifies CASSILGGAFYNEQFF.

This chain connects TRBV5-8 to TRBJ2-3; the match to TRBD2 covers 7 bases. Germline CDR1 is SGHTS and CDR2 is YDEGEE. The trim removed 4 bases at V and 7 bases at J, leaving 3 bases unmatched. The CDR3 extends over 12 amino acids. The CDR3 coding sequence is TGTGCCAGCAGCCTGGGAGGGTATACGCAGTATTTT. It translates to CASSLGGYTQYF.

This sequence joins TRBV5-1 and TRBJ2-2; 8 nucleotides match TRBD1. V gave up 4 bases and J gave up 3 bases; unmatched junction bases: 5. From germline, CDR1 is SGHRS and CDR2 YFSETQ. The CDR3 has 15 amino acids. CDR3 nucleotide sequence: TGCGCCAGCAGCATAGAGACAGGGGACACCGGGGAGCTGTTTTTT. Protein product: CASSIETGDTGELFF.

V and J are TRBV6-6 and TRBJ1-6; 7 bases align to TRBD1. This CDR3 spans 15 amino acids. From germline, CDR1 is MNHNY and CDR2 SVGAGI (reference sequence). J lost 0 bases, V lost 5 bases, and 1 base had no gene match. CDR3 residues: CASSQGGSYNSPLHF. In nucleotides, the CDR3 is TGTGCCAGCAGTCAGGGGGGCTCCTATAATTCACCCCTCCACTTT.

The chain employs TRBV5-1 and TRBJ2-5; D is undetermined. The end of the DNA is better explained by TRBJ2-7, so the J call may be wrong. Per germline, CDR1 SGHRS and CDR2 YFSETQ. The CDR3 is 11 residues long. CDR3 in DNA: TGCGCCAGCAGCGAATACTACGAGCAGTACTTC. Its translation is CASSEYYEQYF.

The CDR3, as DNA: TGTGCCAGCAGCTTAATCGGACTAGCGGGGTTTGGCACAGATACGCAGTATTTT. This gives the protein CASSLIGLAGFGTDTQYF. J is TRBJ2-3 and V is TRBV7-2; 12 bases line up with TRBD2. The ends lost 2 bases at V and 1 base at J; junction bases unmatched: 7. Per germline, CDR1 SGHTA and CDR2 FQGNSA. There are 18 residues in the CDR3.

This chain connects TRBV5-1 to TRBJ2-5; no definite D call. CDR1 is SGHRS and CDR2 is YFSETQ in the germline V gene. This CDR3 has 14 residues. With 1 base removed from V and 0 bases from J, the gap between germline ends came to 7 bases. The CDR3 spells CASSLQTYQETQYF. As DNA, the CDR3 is TGCGCCAGCAGCTTGCAAACTTACCAAGAGACCCAGTACTTC.